This TCR beta chain was sequenced in a study of blood T cell repertoires in COVID-19. For the study at large: T cells, B-cell-depleted T cells, or PBMCs supplied cDNA or gDNA.

There are 16 residues in the CDR3. V was cut by 4 bases and J by 7 bases, with 21 bases left in between. CDR1 and CDR2 from the germline V gene are SGDLS and YYNGEE. In the authors' workflow: From reference gene primer amplification, estimates of nucleated cell counts were derived. TCRdb keeps only in-frame clones here, not all; method: immunoSEQ multiplex PCR. The DNA was the basis for D and trimming; V, J and clone size are from that table. Among about 410,000 clones listed, just over 85% were seen once. The sequenced material came from peripheral blood. This sequence was found in a woman in her twenties or thirties with active or convalescent COVID-19. The rearrangement links TRBV9 to TRBJ2-1; D is perhaps TRBD2 (6 bases). The CDR3 region has the DNA TGTGCCAGCAGCACCGGACGGGCGGGGAGGAATAATGAGCAGTTCTTC. Amino acid sequence: CASSTGRAGRNNEQFF.